The 20 T cell receptor beta chains given below trace back to one sample, sequenced in a study of T cell responses to AZD1222 COVID-19 vaccine. Using immunoSEQ multiplex PCR, the repertoire was profiled, and TCRdb retains in-frame clones only, with some absent. The profile shows 99,000 or so clones, about 85% of them singletons. The starting material was peripheral blood, obtained on day 0 of AZD1222 vaccination. These receptors all come from an adult in good health.

The rearrangement joins TRBV7-9 to TRBJ1-1; 10 bases agree with TRBD1. The germline gives CDR1 SEHNR, CDR2 FQNEAQ (reference sequence). The CDR3 is made up of 16 amino acids. V was clipped by 5 bases and J by 5 bases; unmatched bases: 11. In nucleotides, the CDR3 is TGTGCCAGCAGCCCAATTGGGGACAGGGGAAGGACTGAAGCTTTCTTT. Protein sequence: CASSPIGDRGRTEAFF.

The J gene is TRBJ2-1, the V gene TRBV4-3, with a possible D match to TRBD2 (6 bases). V lost 0 bases to trimming and J lost 0 bases, with 12 bases between them. CDR3 size: 17 residues. The germline CDR1 and CDR2 sequences are LGHNA and YSLEER. The CDR3, as DNA: TGCGCCAGCAGCCAAGATCAAGCCGGGAGCTCCTACAATGAGCAGTTCTTC. This gives the protein CASSQDQAGSSYNEQFF.

This clone was found once. The genes are TRBV11-1 and TRBJ1-1; no clear D gene. The germline V gene has CDR1 SGHAT and CDR2 FQDESV (reference sequence). The CDR3 extends over 12 amino acids. V shed 3 bases and J shed 7 bases, with 9 bases lying between them. CDR3 in amino acids: CASSFAPFEAFF. The DNA of the CDR3 is TGTGCCAGCAGCTTCGCACCATTTGAAGCTTTCTTT. Together with reference TRBV11-1 and TRBJ1-1, the CDR3 gives the full variable domain: EAEVAQSPRYKITEKSQAVAFWCDPISGHATLYWYRQILGQGPELLVQFQDESVVDDSQLPKDRFSAERLKGVDSTLKIQPAELGDSAMYLCASSFAPFEAFFGQGTRLTVV.

V gene TRBV6-5 combines with J gene TRBJ1-1; 7 bases line up with TRBD1. The CDR3 covers 14 residues. CDR1 and CDR2 from the germline V gene are MNHEY and SVGAGI. V lost 6 bases and J lost 0; bases outside the gene matches: 4. CDR3 amino acids: CASRQGYMNTEAFF. The CDR3 DNA sequence: TGTGCCAGCAGACAGGGGTACATGAACACTGAAGCTTTCTTT.

The rearrangement uses TRBV7-2 and TRBJ1-2, with D unclear. Germline lookup yields CDR1 SGHTA and CDR2 FQGNSA. The ends were cut back, 11 bases at V and 4 bases at J, with 23 bases in the middle. CDR3 size: 15 residues. CDR3 sequence (DNA): TGTGCCCCCGCACCCCAGACGGCTCCCTCCTATGGCTACACCTTC. Translating gives CAPAPQTAPSYGYTF. Looking up the rest from reference TRBV7-2 and TRBJ1-2 gives the full variable domain: GAGVSQSPSNKVTEKGKDVELRCDPISGHTALYWYRQSLGQGLEFLIYFQGNSAPDKSGLPSDRFSAERTGGSVSTLTIQRTQQEDSAVYLCAPAPQTAPSYGYTFGSGTRLTVV.

A single count supports this clone. The rearrangement uses TRBV19 and TRBJ1-6; 8 bases are shared with TRBD1. J lost 5 bases, V lost 6 bases, and 3 bases had no gene match. CDR1 is LNHDA and CDR2 is SQIVND in the germline V gene (reference sequence). The CDR3 has 14 amino acids. The CDR3: CASSGQGHNSPLHF. The CDR3 DNA follows: TGTGCCAGTAGCGGACAGGGCCATAATTCACCCCTCCACTTT.

As for this clone: An end of the junction differs from the germline gene, which may be a read error. This rearrangement joins TRBV5-1 to TRBJ1-1; D may be TRBD1 (5 bases). There are 14 residues in the CDR3. Germline CDR1 and CDR2: SGHRS and YFSETQ. CDR3 protein: CASGQNTGSTEAFF. The CDR3 DNA follows: TGTGCCAGCGGACAAAACACAGGATCAACTGAAGCTTTCTTT. Drawing the rest from reference TRBV5-1 and TRBJ1-1, the complete variable domain is KAGVTQTPRYLIKTRGQQVTLSCSPISGHRSVSWYQQTPGQGLQFLFEYFSETQRNKGNFPGRFSGRQFSNSRSEMNVSTLELGDSALYLCASGQNTGSTEAFFGQGTRLTVV.

The chain joins TRBV10-3 to TRBJ1-2, with TRBD1 as a possible D gene (6 bases). This CDR3 is built from 12 residues. CDR1 ENHRY and CDR2 SYGVKD come from the germline V gene. Trimming pared 1 base from V and 8 bases from J, leaving 8 bases between. The CDR3 loop is CAISEWQGGYTF. The CDR3 nucleotides read TGTGCCATCAGTGAGTGGCAGGGGGGCTACACCTTC.

This chain links TRBV6-6 with TRBJ1-5; TRBD1 might be the D (5 bases). The length of the CDR3 is 15 residues. Between the trimmed V and J ends, which lost 8 bases and 7 bases, there was a span of 21 bases. Germline V gives CDR1 MNHNY, CDR2 SVGAGI (reference sequence). The CDR3 reads CASWKKAGFNQPQHF. The CDR3 region has the DNA TGTGCCAGCTGGAAAAAGGCAGGGTTTAACCAGCCCCAGCATTTT.

CDR3 residues: CASREDRANQPQHF. As DNA, the CDR3 is TGTGCCAGCAGGGAGGACAGGGCTAATCAGCCCCAGCATTTT. The V and J genes are TRBV6-1 and TRBJ1-5; 8 nucleotides agree with TRBD1. CDR1 and CDR2 from the germline V gene are MNHNS and SASEGT. This CDR3 spans 14 amino acids. V gave up 6 bases and J gave up 4 bases; unmatched junction bases: 5.

The chain combines TRBV11-1 with TRBJ1-1; a possible D gene is TRBD1 (6 bases). CDR1 and CDR2 from the germline V gene are SGHAT and FQDESV (reference sequence). V lost 5 bases and J lost 1, with 14 bases in between. There are 15 residues in the CDR3. CDR3 in DNA: TGTGCCAGCAGCCCGGCGGGGACAAGGAACACTGAAGCTTTCTTT. Translation: CASSPAGTRNTEAFF.

The chain joins TRBV6-2 or TRBV6-3 to TRBJ1-3; the D is unclear. The CDR3 covers 14 residues. V lost 2 bases, J lost 0 bases, and 5 bases lay in between. From germline, CDR1 is MNHEY and CDR2 SVGEGT. The CDR3: CASSYKFSGNTIYF. As DNA, the CDR3 is TGTGCCAGCAGTTACAAGTTCTCTGGAAACACCATATATTTT.

The genes are TRBV4-2 and TRBJ2-3; the D gene is possibly TRBD1 (5 bases). V shed 0 bases and J shed 0 bases, with 7 bases lying between them. CDR1 is LGHNA, CDR2 YNFKEQ, per germline. This CDR3 comprises 15 residues. The CDR3 loop reads CASSQEQGSTDTQYF. CDR3 in DNA: TGTGCCAGCAGCCAAGAGCAGGGAAGCACAGATACGCAGTATTTT.

The V call is TRBV2, the J call TRBJ2-4; maybe TRBD2 (5 bases). Trimming stripped 0 bases from V and 11 bases from J, with 14 bases between. Germline values: CDR1 SNHLY, CDR2 FYNNEI. The CDR3 loop spans 14 amino acids. DNA of the CDR3: TGTGCCAGCAGTGAAGCCCCGAACGGGATAGTTCAGTACTTC. Protein sequence: CASSEAPNGIVQYF. Complete variable domain (other parts from reference TRBV2 and TRBJ2-4): EPEVTQTPSHQVTQMGQEVILRCVPISNHLYFYWYRQILGQKVEFLVSFYNNEISEKSEIFDDQFSVERPDGSNFTLKIRSTKLEDSAMYFCASSEAPNGIVQYFGAGTRLSVL.

The chain combines TRBV2 with TRBJ2-7; D is undetermined. Trimming removed 8 bases at V and 3 bases at J, with 11 bases between. This CDR3 has 12 residues. Germline V CDR1 and CDR2: SNHLY, FYNNEI. The CDR3 region is CASSYSIYEQYV. The CDR3 bases are TGTGCCAGCTCTTACAGTATCTACGAGCAGTACGTC.

V gene TRBV4-3 combines with J gene TRBJ1-6, with D maybe TRBD1 (5 bases). V was cut by 4 bases and J by 13 bases, with 14 bases left in between. The CDR3 contains 13 residues. Germline values: CDR1 LGHNA, CDR2 YSLEER. The CDR3 nucleotides read TGCGCCAGCAGCCGCACAGGTTTTGATCCCCTCCACTTT. Translated: CASSRTGFDPLHF.

J is TRBJ1-1 and V is TRBV5-1; D is uncertain. The germline V and J ends were trimmed by 0 bases and 1 base, with 7 bases remaining between them. Germline V gene lookup returns CDR1 SGHRS and CDR2 YFSETQ. The CDR3 runs 14 residues. The CDR3 DNA reads as TGCGCCAGCAGCTTGGTTCTTGGGAACACTGAAGCTTTCTTT. Translated, it gives CASSLVLGNTEAFF. Variable domain in full (rest from reference TRBV5-1 and TRBJ1-1): KAGVTQTPRYLIKTRGQQVTLSCSPISGHRSVSWYQQTPGQGLQFLFEYFSETQRNKGNFPGRFSGRQFSNSRSEMNVSTLELGDSALYLCASSLVLGNTEAFFGQGTRLTVV.

This rearrangement joins TRBV7-2 to TRBJ1-6; 7 positions match TRBD1. CDR3 length: 17 residues. Per germline, CDR1 SGHTA and CDR2 FQGNSA. Trimming took 1 base from V and 10 from J; bases not matched to a gene: 13. The CDR3, as DNA: TGTGCCAGCAGCTTAGGCCGCACAGGGGTTCGGCCCTCACCCCTCCACTTT. Protein: CASSLGRTGVRPSPLHF.

This CDR3 is CASSFSGPREETQYF. For the CDR3, the DNA is TGTGCCAGCAGCTTTTCGGGACCTCGCGAAGAGACCCAGTACTTC. The chain uses TRBV5-4 and TRBJ2-5; D tentatively reads TRBD1 or TRBD2 (5 bases each). The CDR3 is 15 amino acids. The V end was cut by 2 bases, the J end by 3 bases, with 14 bases between. Germline V gives CDR1 SGHNT, CDR2 YYREEE (reference sequence).

V gene TRBV5-5 combines with J gene TRBJ2-6; unclear D gene. CDR1 is SGHKS, CDR2 YYEKEE, per germline (reference sequence). The CDR3 has 16 residues. V lost 4 bases and J lost 0, with 11 bases in between. The CDR3 sequence is CASSPTLSSGANVLTF. In DNA form, the CDR3 reads TGTGCCAGCAGCCCGACTCTCAGCTCTGGGGCCAACGTCCTGACTTTC.